These T cell receptor beta chains were read from a single sample in a study of blood T cell repertoires in COVID-19. Produced via immunoSEQ multiplex PCR; TCRdb's table is partial and in-frame only. Here the sample spans around 260,000 clones, less than 90% being singletons. Sequences were obtained from peripheral blood. The receptors originated from a man aged 55 to 69 with acute or convalescent COVID-19. Each CDR3 is given with its conserved first and last residue. Fields, in order: V gene, J gene, D gene, CDR3 DNA, CDR3 protein. D genes are given only for firm matches.

V gene: TRBV18; J gene: TRBJ2-3; D gene: TRBD2; CDR3 DNA: TGTGCCAGCTCACCCCTAGCGGGGGTCACAGATACGCAGTATTTT; CDR3 protein: CASSPLAGVTDTQYF
V gene: TRBV27; J gene: TRBJ2-7; D gene: .; CDR3 DNA: TGTGCCAGCAGTCCCCTGGACTCTTCCTACGAGCAGTACTTC; CDR3 protein: CASSPLDSSYEQYF
V gene: TRBV11-2; J gene: TRBJ2-7; D gene: .; CDR3 DNA: TGTGCCAGCGGAAATCCGGGGGCCTACGAGCAGTACTTC; CDR3 protein: CASGNPGAYEQYF
V gene: TRBV15; J gene: TRBJ2-1; D gene: TRBD2; CDR3 DNA: TGTGCCACCAGCAGAGGGGGGACTACCCTATACTACAATGAGCAGTTCTTC; CDR3 protein: CATSRGGTTLYYNEQFF
V gene: TRBV9; J gene: TRBJ2-6; D gene: TRBD1; CDR3 DNA: TGTGCCAGCAGCGTAAATCGGACCGGGACAGGGTTGTGGGGGGCCAACGTCCTGACTTTC; CDR3 protein: CASSVNRTGTGLWGANVLTF
V gene: TRBV6-2/TRBV6-3; J gene: TRBJ2-2; D gene: .; CDR3 DNA: TGTGCCAGCAGTTACTCCAGCGATAACACCGGGGAGCTGTTTTTT; CDR3 protein: CASSYSSDNTGELFF
V gene: TRBV27; J gene: TRBJ2-5; D gene: .; CDR3 DNA: TGTGCCAGCAGTTTGGCGCCTAGTCGACAAGAGACCCAGTACTTC; CDR3 protein: CASSLAPSRQETQYF
V gene: TRBV5-1; J gene: TRBJ2-2; D gene: .; CDR3 DNA: TGCGCCAGCAGCTTGGCAACAGACCTCACCGGGGAGCTGTTTTTT; CDR3 protein: CASSLATDLTGELFF
V gene: TRBV15; J gene: TRBJ1-5; D gene: TRBD1; CDR3 DNA: TGTGCCACCAGCGGAGGGACAGGGTTGGACAATCAGCCCCAGCATTTT; CDR3 protein: CATSGGTGLDNQPQHF
V gene: TRBV19; J gene: TRBJ2-7; D gene: TRBD1; CDR3 DNA: TGTGCCAGTAGTAGACACCGGGACAGGGGGACCTACGAGCAGTACTTC; CDR3 protein: CASSRHRDRGTYEQYF